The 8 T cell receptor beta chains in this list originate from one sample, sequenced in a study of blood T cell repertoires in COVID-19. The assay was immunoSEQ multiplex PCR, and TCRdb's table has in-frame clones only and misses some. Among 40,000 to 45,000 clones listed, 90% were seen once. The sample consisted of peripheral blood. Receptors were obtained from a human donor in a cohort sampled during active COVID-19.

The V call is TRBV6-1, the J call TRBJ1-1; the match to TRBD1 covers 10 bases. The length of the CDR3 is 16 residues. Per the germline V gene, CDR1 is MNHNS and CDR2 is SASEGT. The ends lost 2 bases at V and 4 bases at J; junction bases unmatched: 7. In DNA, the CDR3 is TGTGCCAGCAGTGAATCACGGGACAGGGGAGGCACTGAAGCTTTCTTT. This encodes CASSESRDRGGTEAFF.

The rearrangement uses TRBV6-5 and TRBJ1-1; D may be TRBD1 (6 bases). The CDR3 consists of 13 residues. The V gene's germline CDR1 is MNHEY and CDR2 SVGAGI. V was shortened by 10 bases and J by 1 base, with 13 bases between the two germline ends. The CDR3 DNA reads TGTGCCACTCAACAGGGACCGAACACTGAAGCTTTCTTT. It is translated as CATQQGPNTEAFF.

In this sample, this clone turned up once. CDR3 DNA: TGTGCCACCAGGGGGGCGAGTGGCTACACCTTC. Its translation is CATRGASGYTF. The chain joins TRBV6-5 to TRBJ1-2; 7 nucleotides line up with TRBD1. J was trimmed by 7 bases and V by 10 bases; bases with no gene match: 6. Looked up from germline, CDR1 is MNHEY and CDR2 is SVGAGI. The CDR3 extends over 11 amino acids.

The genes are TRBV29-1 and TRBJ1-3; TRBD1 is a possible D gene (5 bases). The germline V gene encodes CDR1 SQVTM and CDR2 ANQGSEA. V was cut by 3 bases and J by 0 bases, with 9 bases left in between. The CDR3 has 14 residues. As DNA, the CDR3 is TGCAGCGTTGACGTACAGGACTCTGGAAACACCATATATTTT. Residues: CSVDVQDSGNTIYF.

CDR3 nucleotide sequence: TGTGCCAGCAGTTACACAACTAGCGGGGGAAGCTACGAGCAGTACTTC. It yields the protein CASSYTTSGGSYEQYF. The rearrangement uses TRBV6-5 and TRBJ2-7; 11 bases line up with TRBD2. The CDR3 sequence is 16 residues long. Unmatched junction bases numbered 6, after V lost 2 bases and J lost 3 bases. The V gene's germline CDR1 is MNHEY and CDR2 SVGAGI.

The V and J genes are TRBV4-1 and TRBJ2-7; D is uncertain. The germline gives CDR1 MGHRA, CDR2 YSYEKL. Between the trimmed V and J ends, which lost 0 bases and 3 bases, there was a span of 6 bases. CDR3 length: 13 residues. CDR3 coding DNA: TGCGCCAGCAGCCAAGATGGGCGCTACGAGCAGTACTTC. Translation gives CASSQDGRYEQYF.

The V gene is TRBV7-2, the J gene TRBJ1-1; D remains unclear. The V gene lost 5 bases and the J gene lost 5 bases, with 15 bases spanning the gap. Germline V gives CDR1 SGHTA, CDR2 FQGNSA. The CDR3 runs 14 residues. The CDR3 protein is CASSPMAGRTEAFF. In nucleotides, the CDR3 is TGTGCCAGCAGCCCGATGGCTGGGAGGACTGAAGCTTTCTTT.

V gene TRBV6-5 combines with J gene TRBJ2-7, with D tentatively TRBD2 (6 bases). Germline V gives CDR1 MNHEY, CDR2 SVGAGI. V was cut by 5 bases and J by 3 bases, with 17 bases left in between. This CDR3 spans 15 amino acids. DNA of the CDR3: TGTGCCAGCAGTCAGACTAGTTCCTGGCTCTACGAGCAGTACTTC. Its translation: CASSQTSSWLYEQYF.